Below are 17 T cell receptor beta chains sequenced from a single sample in a study of control samples from healthy donors and cancer patients. Assay: immunoSEQ multiplex PCR; the TCRdb copy retains only in-frame clones and omits some. Of 100,000 to 120,000 clones in the sample, about four fifths are singletons; the top ten hold about 13%. Sequencing was performed on blood. Every receptor here comes from a woman aged 45-60 years in good health.

The V call is TRBV28, the J call TRBJ1-5, with TRBD1 matching over 9 bases. Per the germline V gene, CDR1 is MDHEN and CDR2 is SYDVKM. The CDR3 extends over 15 amino acids. V gave up 6 bases and J gave up 3 bases; unmatched junction bases: 6. CDR3 region: CASSRTGAFNQPQHF. CDR3 nucleotides: TGTGCCAGCAGCCGGACAGGGGCCTTCAATCAGCCCCAGCATTTT. Complete variable domain (other parts from reference TRBV28 and TRBJ1-5): DVKVTQSSRYLVKRTGEKVFLECVQDMDHENMFWYRQDPGLGLRLIYFSYDVKMKEKGDIPEGYSVSREKKERFSLILESASTNQTSMYLCASSRTGAFNQPQHFGDGTRLSIL.

On this clone itself: A single base separates this from a much larger clone, so it may be a read error. The chain links TRBV10-3 to TRBJ2-1; TRBD2 matches at 13 bases. Germline V lookup: CDR1 ENHRY, CDR2 SYGVKD. The CDR3 has 17 amino acids. Germline trimming cut 4 bases from V and 9 bases from J; bases unmatched to any gene: 12. The DNA of the CDR3 is TGTGCCATCAGTGGGTCAAGACTAGCGGGAGGAAGTGGTGAGCAGTTCTTC. Its translation: CAISGSRLAGGSGEQFF.

This chain uses TRBV9 with TRBJ2-3; 7 bases are a match to TRBD2. The CDR3 has 15 amino acids. CDR1 and CDR2 (germline): SGDLS, YYNGEE. V was clipped by 1 base and J by 3 bases; unmatched bases: 5. This CDR3 is CASSVSGEGTDTQYF. The CDR3 bases are TGTGCCAGCAGCGTAAGCGGGGAGGGGACAGATACGCAGTATTTT.

The chain has TRBV11-2 and TRBJ2-5; TRBD1 aligns across 7 bases. Germline lookup yields CDR1 SGHAT and CDR2 FQNNGV. After removal of 5 bases from V and 5 bases from J, the junction contained 14 bases not matched to a gene. This CDR3 is built from 16 residues. This CDR3 reads CASSIRDSPREETQYF. DNA of the CDR3: TGTGCCAGCAGCATAAGGGACAGTCCACGTGAGGAGACCCAGTACTTC.

The chain uses TRBV19 and TRBJ1-1; no clear D. V gave up 3 bases and J gave up 3 bases, with 8 bases separating them. This CDR3 has 13 amino acids. The germline gives CDR1 LNHDA, CDR2 SQIVND (reference sequence). For the CDR3, the DNA is TGTGCCAGTAGTATGGGCATTGACACTGAAGCTTTCTTT. This encodes CASSMGIDTEAFF.

The rearrangement joins TRBV6-1 to TRBJ2-7, with D uncertain. The CDR3 loop spans 12 amino acids. The germline V and J ends were trimmed by 3 bases and 2 bases, with 5 bases remaining between them. Germline lookup yields CDR1 MNHNS and CDR2 SASEGT. CDR3 bases: TGTGCCAGCAGTGACAGCGCCTACGAGCAGTACTTC. It translates to CASSDSAYEQYF.

V and J are TRBV9 and TRBJ1-1; D is perhaps TRBD1 (6 bases). The V gene's germline CDR1 is SGDLS and CDR2 YYNGEE. The CDR3 consists of 17 residues. V shed 0 bases and J shed 0 bases, with 15 bases lying between them. The CDR3: CASSVGGGGRMNTEAFF. The CDR3, as DNA: TGTGCCAGCAGCGTAGGAGGGGGGGGACGTATGAACACTGAAGCTTTCTTT.

The V and J genes are TRBV7-2 and TRBJ1-1; unclear D gene. This CDR3 has 12 amino acids. The V gene's germline CDR1 is SGHTA and CDR2 FQGNSA. Deletions cut 8 bases from V and 1 base from J, with 8 bases between. The CDR3 spells CASGQSNTEAFF. The CDR3 DNA follows: TGTGCCAGCGGTCAGTCGAACACTGAAGCTTTCTTT.

The CDR3: CASSIQRQSQETQYF. CDR3 coding DNA: TGTGCCAGTAGTATACAGCGACAATCCCAAGAGACCCAGTACTTC. The chain has TRBV19 and TRBJ2-5; D is ambiguous. The germline gives CDR1 LNHDA, CDR2 SQIVND (reference sequence). This CDR3 is 15 amino acids long. V lost 2 bases and J 1 base, leaving 11 bases between the germline ends. The full variable domain, its missing parts supplied by reference TRBV19 and TRBJ2-5, is DGGITQSPKYLFRKEGQNVTLSCEQNLNHDAMYWYRQDPGQGLRLIYYSQIVNDFQKGDIAEGYSVSREKKESFPLTVTSAQKNPTAFYLCASSIQRQSQETQYFGPGTRLLVL.

As to this clone: Compared with germline, one end of the junction differs, possibly owing to a read error. The chain uses TRBV11-3 and TRBJ2-7, with TRBD2 matching over 7 bases. Per the germline V gene, CDR1 is SGHNT and CDR2 is YENEEA. This CDR3 is 14 amino acids long. For the CDR3, the DNA is TGTGCCAGCAGCTTACGCGGGAGCTCCAACGAGCAGTACTTC. This encodes CASSLRGSSNEQYF. Full variable domain (remainder filled in from reference TRBV11-3 and TRBJ2-7): EAGVVQSPRYKIIEKKQPVAFWCNPISGHNTLYWYLQNLGQGPELLIRYENEEAVDDSQLPKDRFSAERLKGVDSTLKIQPAELGDSAVYLCASSLRGSSNEQYFGPGTRLTVT.

The chain uses TRBV7-9 and TRBJ1-6; the D is unclear. This CDR3 is built from 12 residues. Trimming removed 5 bases from V and 7 bases from J, with 6 bases in between. Germline V lookup: CDR1 SEHNR, CDR2 FQNEAQ (reference sequence). CDR3 in amino acids: CASSRVNSPLHF. The CDR3 DNA sequence: TGTGCCAGCAGCCGGGTAAATTCACCCCTCCACTTT.

V and J are TRBV11-2 and TRBJ1-5; tentatively, D is TRBD1 (5 bases). V shed 5 bases and J shed 0 bases, with 11 bases lying between them. The germline V gene has CDR1 SGHAT and CDR2 FQNNGV. CDR3 length: 15 residues. CDR3 residues: CASSRGLTSNQPQHF. CDR3 nucleotide sequence: TGTGCCAGCAGCCGGGGACTGACTAGCAATCAGCCCCAGCATTTT.

The chain recombines TRBV7-9 with TRBJ2-2, with D uncertain. CDR1 and CDR2 from the germline V gene are SEHNR and FQNEAQ (reference sequence). The CDR3 totals 18 residues. The V end lost 0 bases, the J end lost 1 base, and 15 bases lay between the germline ends. CDR3 nucleotides: TGTGCCAGCAGCTTAGCCGTTCAGGTAGACTTGAACACCGGGGAGCTGTTTTTT. This codes for CASSLAVQVDLNTGELFF.

This chain links TRBV2 with TRBJ1-2; TRBD1 agrees at 8 bases. CDR1 and CDR2 (germline): SNHLY, FYNNEI. The V and J ends lost 1 base and 0 bases, in that order; junction bases with no gene match: 7. The CDR3 is 17 residues long. The CDR3 spells CASSEVGGQAPNYGYTF. The CDR3 region has the DNA TGTGCCAGCAGTGAAGTGGGGGGACAGGCCCCTAACTATGGCTACACCTTC.

The chain has TRBV6-5 and TRBJ2-2; TRBD1 is a possible D gene (7 bases). CDR1 is MNHEY, CDR2 SVGAGI, per germline. The length of the CDR3 is 15 residues. V was trimmed by 5 bases and J by 4 bases, leaving 14 bases between them. CDR3 DNA sequence: TGTGCCAGCAGTCCGCAGGGGGGACTCACCGGGGAGCTGTTTTTT. This gives the protein CASSPQGGLTGELFF.

The gene calls are TRBV6-1 and TRBJ1-1, with 7 bases lining up with TRBD1. With V trimmed by 0 bases and J by 8 bases, 6 bases remained unmatched. Per the germline V gene, CDR1 is MNHNS and CDR2 is SASEGT. The CDR3 runs 14 residues. In DNA form, the CDR3 reads TGTGCCAGCAGTGAAGCTTGGGACAGACAAGAAGCTTTCTTT. Translated, it gives CASSEAWDRQEAFF.

By sample share, this clone is medium-sized. The sample carries other DNA sequences with the same CDR3. The chain employs TRBV7-3 and TRBJ1-1, with a possible D match to TRBD1 (5 bases). Germline lookup yields CDR1 SGHTA and CDR2 FQGTGA. This CDR3 spans 15 amino acids. The V end was cut by 5 bases, the J end by 1 base, with 14 bases between. CDR3 nucleotides: TGTGCCAGCAGCCCCGGGGGGGGAGGGAACACTGAAGCTTTCTTT. Translation: CASSPGGGGNTEAFF. Using reference TRBV7-3 and TRBJ1-1 for the parts outside the CDR3, the full variable domain is GAGVSQTPSNKVTEKGKYVELRCDPISGHTALYWYRQSLGQGPEFLIYFQGTGAADDSGLPNDRFFAVRPEGSVSTLKIQRTERGDSAVYLCASSPGGGGNTEAFFGQGTRLTVV.